This record covers a single T cell receptor beta chain. Its antigen is not identified. These data originate in a study of monozygotic twins with inflammatory bowel disease. A roughly 2.5 ml blood sample was drawn per donor. Study findings and constraints: The authors found no support for a single strong IBD-associated signal or clonotype.

The template-switching step introduced UMIs that carried a 6-nucleotide sample barcode. With the 5' RACE reads reprocessed, TCRdb shows one record per CDR3 protein and no DNA. This listing includes 300,000 to 400,000 distinct CDR3 sequences. This CDR3 has 13 amino acids. The chain recombines TRBV12-3 or TRBV12-4 with TRBJ1-6. Material for sequencing was blood. The clonotype was recovered from a human donor with ulcerative colitis or Crohn's disease, or a healthy co-twin of an affected twin (not recorded which). This CDR3 is CASRETRVSPLHF.